The clone carrying this T cell receptor (beta chain) was counted many times. The target antigen is unknown. Indicated time point: patch test 1, 2 weeks after DPC sensitization. The treatment: therapeutic diphenylcyclopropenone sensitization with weekly scalp DPC. Sample donors consisted of patients with alopecia, aged 18 to 70 years, who were suitable for DPC. TCRdb called the RACE reads again in MiXCR, with one record for every CDR3 protein. Of 150,000 or so distinct CDR3 sequences listed, 13% to 15% were seen once; the top ten hold about 1.7%. CDR1 and CDR2 (germline): MNHEY, SMNVEV (reference sequence). The CDR3 length is 13 residues. Trimming stripped 3 bases from V and 9 bases from J, with 12 bases between. The sample belongs to a study of human T cells and chemical hapten exposure. Study details: The patients, most of them female, presented with alopecia areata, totalis or universalis.

The study, taken as a whole, reports: Alopecia affected the donors, so their immune response may differ from healthy people's.

The TCR sequence derives from a woman aged 25 to 39 with alopecia areata. Some clones in this sample may be carry-over from other donors' samples. The starting material was whole blood, obtained in connection with sensitization to the hapten diphenylcyclopropenone (DPC). This chain joins TRBV27 and TRBJ1-5; maybe TRBD1 (5 bases). For the CDR3, the DNA is TGTGCCAGCAGTTTTCAGGGTATGGCGCCCCAGCATTTT. It is translated as CASSFQGMAPQHF.